The 14 T cell receptor beta chains given below trace back to one sample, sequenced in a study of control samples from healthy donors and cancer patients. TCRdb's table, derived via immunoSEQ multiplex PCR, lists solely in-frame clones and lacks some. This table has 100,000 to 150,000 clones, about nine tenths appearing once. Sequenced: blood. Receptor source: a woman aged 50 to 60 in good health.

V and J are TRBV6-1 and TRBJ1-1; D remains unclear. This CDR3 is built from 14 residues. V lost 0 bases to trimming and J lost 1 base, with 6 bases between them. Germline V lookup: CDR1 MNHNS, CDR2 SASEGT. CDR3 loop: CASSEALGNTEAFF. DNA of the CDR3: TGTGCCAGCAGTGAAGCGCTAGGGAACACTGAAGCTTTCTTT.

The rearrangement joins TRBV6-2 or TRBV6-3 to TRBJ1-2; 7 bases match TRBD1. The CDR3 sequence is 13 residues long. V shed 4 bases and J 5 bases; nucleotides not matched to a gene: 4. Germline V gene sequence: CDR1 MNHEY, CDR2 SVGEGT. For the CDR3, the DNA is TGTGCCAGCAGTTTCGGGACAGCGTATGGCTACACCTTC. Its translation is CASSFGTAYGYTF.

The chain has TRBV5-4 and TRBJ2-3; unclear D gene. This CDR3 is 14 amino acids long. The ends were cut back, 2 bases at V and 1 base at J, with 8 bases in the middle. Looked up from germline, CDR1 is SGHNT and CDR2 is YYREEE (reference sequence). The CDR3 DNA sequence: TGTGCCAGCAGCTTCCGGTGGGGCACAGATACGCAGTATTTT. Protein: CASSFRWGTDTQYF.

Comments on this clone: One end of the junction varies from germline; a read error may be responsible. This rearrangement joins TRBV11-2 to TRBJ2-7, with TRBD2 as a possible D gene (6 bases). Germline assignment: CDR1 SGHAT and CDR2 FQNNGV. The CDR3 loop spans 12 amino acids. CDR3 DNA sequence: TGTGCCAGCAGTAAGACAAGAGCGGGCTCTTCATTC. This translates into CASSKTRAGSSF.

The chain links TRBV30 to TRBJ1-2; D perhaps matches TRBD1 (5 bases). This CDR3 spans 14 amino acids. Germline V lookup: CDR1 GTSNPN, CDR2 SVGIG (reference sequence). V lost 2 bases and J lost 4, with 14 bases in between. CDR3: CAWSPRGVPYGYTF. Written as DNA, the CDR3 is TGTGCCTGGAGTCCGCGGGGGGTCCCCTATGGCTACACCTTC.

V usage is TRBV5-4 and J usage is TRBJ1-2; perhaps TRBD1 as D (5 bases). With 4 bases removed from V and 7 bases from J, the gap between germline ends came to 20 bases. CDR3 length: 15 amino acids. The germline CDR1 and CDR2 sequences are SGHNT and YYREEE (reference sequence). The CDR3 spells CASSKLGASPPGYTF. In DNA form, the CDR3 reads TGTGCCAGCAGCAAACTCGGGGCGAGCCCGCCTGGCTACACCTTC.

The chain has TRBV28 and TRBJ1-1; D remains unclear. V shed 5 bases and J shed 0 bases, with 19 bases lying between them. The CDR3 runs to 17 residues. The germline CDR1 and CDR2 sequences are MDHEN and SYDVKM. For the CDR3, the DNA is TGTGCCAGCAGTCGAAATTTTGGAGAGCCTCTGAACACTGAAGCTTTCTTT. Translating it yields CASSRNFGEPLNTEAFF.

This clone appeared a single time. The rearrangement joins TRBV6-1 to TRBJ1-1, with D possibly matching TRBD1 (6 bases). The CDR3 contains 14 residues. Trimming shortened V by 2 bases and J by 8 bases, and 15 bases separated the two germline ends. Germline CDR1 MNHNS, CDR2 SASEGT. CDR3 nucleotide sequence: TGTGCCAGCAGTGAAAGGGGGACGGCCTCGGAAGCTTTCTTT. It yields the protein CASSERGTASEAFF.

This clone came up a few times. This chain joins TRBV14 and TRBJ2-1; TRBD2 matches at 12 bases. Germline V gives CDR1 SGHDN, CDR2 FVKESK. With V trimmed by 5 bases and J by 4 bases, 3 bases remained unmatched. The CDR3 is 15 residues long. The DNA of the CDR3 is TGTGCCAGCAGCAAGACTAGCGGGAGTTACAATGAGCAGTTCTTC. Translating gives CASSKTSGSYNEQFF.

This chain's CDR3 is CASSEGASGGNQPQHF. CDR3 nucleotides: TGTGCCAGCAGTGAAGGGGCCTCTGGGGGCAATCAGCCCCAGCATTTT. This chain uses TRBV6-1 with TRBJ1-5; unclear D gene. The V end was cut by 1 base, the J end by 2 bases, with 12 bases between. CDR1 and CDR2 (germline): MNHNS, SASEGT. The CDR3 runs to 16 residues.

The chain couples TRBV5-4 to TRBJ1-3, with D tentatively TRBD1 (5 bases). Per germline, CDR1 SGHNT and CDR2 YYREEE (reference sequence). Trimming left V 2 bases short and J 2 bases short, with 11 bases between. CDR3 length equals 15 residues. CDR3 region: CASSLSGGTGNTIYF. The CDR3 nucleotides are TGTGCCAGCAGCTTAAGTGGGGGGACTGGAAACACCATATATTTT.

The genes are TRBV7-2 and TRBJ2-2, with D unclear. Deletions cut 3 bases from V and 8 bases from J, with 7 bases between. The CDR3 length is 12 residues. Germline CDR1 reads SGHTA; CDR2 reads FQGNSA. In DNA form, the CDR3 reads TGTGCCAGCAGCTTGCGAGAAGGGGAGCTGTTTTTT. It yields the protein CASSLREGELFF.

The chain has TRBV28 and TRBJ2-2; D could derive from TRBD1 or TRBD2 (6 bases each). Germline loops: CDR1 MDHEN, CDR2 SYDVKM. V lost 2 bases to trimming and J lost 2 bases, with 9 bases between them. There are 15 residues in the CDR3. In DNA form, the CDR3 reads TGTGCCAGCAGTTTAGGAGGGGGTAACACCGGGGAGCTGTTTTTT. Its protein is CASSLGGGNTGELFF.

This sequence joins TRBV28 and TRBJ1-6; D possibly corresponds to TRBD1 (6 bases). The ends were cut back, 2 bases at V and 10 bases at J, with 9 bases in the middle. The CDR3 runs to 13 residues. CDR1 and CDR2 (germline): MDHEN, SYDVKM. CDR3 DNA sequence: TGTGCCAGCAGTTTACCGACAGGATCACCCCTCCACTTT. Residues: CASSLPTGSPLHF. The variable domain in full, completed from reference TRBV28 and TRBJ1-6, reads DVKVTQSSRYLVKRTGEKVFLECVQDMDHENMFWYRQDPGLGLRLIYFSYDVKMKEKGDIPEGYSVSREKKERFSLILESASTNQTSMYLCASSLPTGSPLHFGNGTRLTVT.